The clone carrying this T cell receptor beta chain appeared a few times. The antigen is undetermined. One junction end disagrees with the germline gene, perhaps due to a read error. This sample was included in a study of blood T cells in healthy people across ages. Study-level points and caveats: A greater number of naive CD4+ cells and higher diversity distinguished long-lived donors from aged donors. Naive T cell percentage showed a strong correlation with TCR beta diversity.

For the second PCR, which ran for roughly 7 to 11 cycles, a sample-barcoded 5' primer and a J-beta primer mix were used. TCRdb reprocessed the 5' RACE reads with MiXCR, giving one entry per CDR3 protein. This sample has 780,000 or so distinct CDR3 sequences, with roughly 25% found just once. The germline V gene has CDR1 DFQATT and CDR2 SNEGSKA (reference sequence). This CDR3 spans 12 amino acids. These same records also appear under a second study, on T cells of mothers and their children. In that study: The study recruited a few healthy Caucasian mothers and their six children as donors.

This sequence was found in a boy aged 5-17 years in good health. The chain combines TRBV20-1 with TRBJ1-2; 9 positions match TRBD1. The sequenced material came from blood. In DNA, the CDR3 is TGCAGTTGGGACAGGGTGGACTATGGCCACACCTTC. It translates to CSWDRVDYGHTF.